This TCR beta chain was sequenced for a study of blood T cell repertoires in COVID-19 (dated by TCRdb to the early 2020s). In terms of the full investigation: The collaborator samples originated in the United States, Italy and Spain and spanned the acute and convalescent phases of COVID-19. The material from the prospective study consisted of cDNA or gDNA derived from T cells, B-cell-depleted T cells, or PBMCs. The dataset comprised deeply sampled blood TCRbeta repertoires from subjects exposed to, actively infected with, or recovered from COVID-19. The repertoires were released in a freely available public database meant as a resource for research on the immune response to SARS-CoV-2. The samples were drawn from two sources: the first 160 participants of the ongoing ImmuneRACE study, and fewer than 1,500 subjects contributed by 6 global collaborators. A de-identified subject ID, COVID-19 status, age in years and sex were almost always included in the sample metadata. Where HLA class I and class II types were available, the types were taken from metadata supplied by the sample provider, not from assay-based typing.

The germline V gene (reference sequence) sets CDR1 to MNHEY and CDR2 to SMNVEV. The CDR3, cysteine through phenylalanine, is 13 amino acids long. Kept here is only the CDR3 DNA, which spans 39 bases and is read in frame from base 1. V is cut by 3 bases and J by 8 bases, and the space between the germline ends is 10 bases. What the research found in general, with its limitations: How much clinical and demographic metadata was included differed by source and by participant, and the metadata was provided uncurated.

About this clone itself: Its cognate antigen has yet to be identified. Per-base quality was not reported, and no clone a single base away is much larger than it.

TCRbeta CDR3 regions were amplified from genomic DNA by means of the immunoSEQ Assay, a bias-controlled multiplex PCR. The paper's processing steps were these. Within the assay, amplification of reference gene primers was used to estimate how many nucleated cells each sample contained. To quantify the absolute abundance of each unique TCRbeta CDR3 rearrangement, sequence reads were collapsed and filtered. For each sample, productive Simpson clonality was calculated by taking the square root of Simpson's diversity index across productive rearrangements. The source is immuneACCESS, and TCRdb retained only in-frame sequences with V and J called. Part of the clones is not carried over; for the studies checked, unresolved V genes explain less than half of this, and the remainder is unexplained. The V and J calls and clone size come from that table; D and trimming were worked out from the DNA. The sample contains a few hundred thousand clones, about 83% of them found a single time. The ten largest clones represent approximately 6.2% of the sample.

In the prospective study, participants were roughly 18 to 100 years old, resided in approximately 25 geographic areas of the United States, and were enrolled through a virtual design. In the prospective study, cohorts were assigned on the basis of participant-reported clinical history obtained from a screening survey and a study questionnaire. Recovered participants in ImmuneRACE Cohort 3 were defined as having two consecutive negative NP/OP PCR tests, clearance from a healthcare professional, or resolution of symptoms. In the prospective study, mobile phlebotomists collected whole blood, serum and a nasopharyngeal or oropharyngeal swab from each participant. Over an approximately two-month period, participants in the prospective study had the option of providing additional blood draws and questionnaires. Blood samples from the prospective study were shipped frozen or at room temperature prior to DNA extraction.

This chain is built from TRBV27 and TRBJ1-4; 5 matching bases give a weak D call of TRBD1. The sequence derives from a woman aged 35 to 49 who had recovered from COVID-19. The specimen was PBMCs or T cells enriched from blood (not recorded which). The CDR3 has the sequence CASSLWGEEKLFF. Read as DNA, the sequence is TGTGCCAGCAGTTTGTGGGGGGAAGAAAAACTGTTTTTT.